Listed below are T cell receptor beta chains from one sample, sequenced in a study of vaccination and CD4 T cells after COVID-19. These receptors lack a known antigen. Via MiXCR, TCRdb re-called the PCR reads, giving one row per CDR3 protein. The data hold 4,800 or so distinct CDR3 sequences, with 78% observed a single time. Sequences were obtained from CD4+ T cells from blood, cultured in vitro. The receptor source for this set is a human donor who had recovered from COVID-19. CDR3s include the opening cysteine and the closing phenylalanine or tryptophan. The order of the fields is V gene, J gene, clone size, D gene, CDR3 length, CDR3 DNA, CDR3 protein. D genes are given only for firm matches. Clone size is shown for a subset of rows, as once, few, many or a class of expanded clone.

v_gene: TRBV6-2/TRBV6-3; j_gene: TRBJ1-5; abundance: .; d_gene: .; len: 15; CDR3nt: TGTGCCAGCAGTTCCGGCCAACCAGGGGTTCAGCCCCAGCATTTT; CDR3aa: CASSSGQPGVQPQHF
v_gene: TRBV6-2/TRBV6-3; j_gene: TRBJ1-1; abundance: once; d_gene: .; len: 13; CDR3nt: TGTGCCAGCAAATCGGCACCCGAGTTGGAAGCTTTCTTT; CDR3aa: CASKSAPELEAFF
v_gene: TRBV27; j_gene: TRBJ2-7; abundance: few; d_gene: .; len: 15; CDR3nt: TGTGCCAGCAGTTTATACCCACAGGGCTCCTACGAGCAGTACTTC; CDR3aa: CASSLYPQGSYEQYF
v_gene: TRBV7-6; j_gene: TRBJ2-1; abundance: .; d_gene: TRBD2; len: 16; CDR3nt: TGTGCCAGCAGCGAACAAGCTAGCGGGGGGCTAAGAAAACAGTTCTTC; CDR3aa: CASSEQASGGLRKQFF
v_gene: TRBV18; j_gene: TRBJ1-5; abundance: .; d_gene: .; len: 14; CDR3nt: TGTGCCAGCTCCGGGAGCTGGGGGAATCAGCCCCAGCATTTT; CDR3aa: CASSGSWGNQPQHF
v_gene: TRBV25-1; j_gene: TRBJ1-2; abundance: once; d_gene: .; len: 12; CDR3nt: TGTGCCAGCAGCGGGCATTCCTATGGCTACACCTTC; CDR3aa: CASSGHSYGYTF
v_gene: TRBV6-1; j_gene: TRBJ2-7; abundance: .; d_gene: TRBD1; len: 15; CDR3nt: TGTGCCAGCAGTGTTTTTCCGGGACAGGGCTACGAGCAGTACTTC; CDR3aa: CASSVFPGQGYEQYF
v_gene: TRBV6-1; j_gene: TRBJ2-7; abundance: .; d_gene: TRBD1; len: 14; CDR3nt: TGTGCCATCAGTGAGTTGGGACAGACTAACGAGCAGTACTTC; CDR3aa: CAISELGQTNEQYF
v_gene: TRBV6-5; j_gene: TRBJ1-2; abundance: large; d_gene: .; len: 15; CDR3nt: TGTGCCAGCAGTTCAAACCCAGGACAGCTCTATGGCTACACCTTC; CDR3aa: CASSSNPGQLYGYTF
v_gene: TRBV30; j_gene: TRBJ1-2; abundance: .; d_gene: .; len: 17; CDR3nt: TGTGCCTGGAGTGTACGACGGCCGGATCGTTCTAACTATGGCTACACCTTC; CDR3aa: CAWSVRRPDRSNYGYTF
v_gene: TRBV7-2; j_gene: TRBJ1-2; abundance: .; d_gene: TRBD1; len: 15; CDR3nt: TGTGCCAGCAGCTTTTGGGGACAGAAGATCTATGGCTACACCTTC; CDR3aa: CASSFWGQKIYGYTF
v_gene: TRBV7-8; j_gene: TRBJ1-2; abundance: medium-sized; d_gene: .; len: 17; CDR3nt: TGTGCCAGCAGCTTAGCCCCTAACAGGGCATCTAACTATGGCTACACCTTC; CDR3aa: CASSLAPNRASNYGYTF
v_gene: TRBV28; j_gene: TRBJ1-2; abundance: large; d_gene: .; len: 12; CDR3nt: TGTGCCAGCAGTTTACGAGGAAATGGCTACACCTTC; CDR3aa: CASSLRGNGYTF
v_gene: TRBV20-1; j_gene: TRBJ2-7; abundance: medium-sized; d_gene: .; len: 13; CDR3nt: TGCAGTGCTAGGACCGGGACCCCCTACGAGCAGTACTTC; CDR3aa: CSARTGTPYEQYF
v_gene: TRBV10-3; j_gene: TRBJ1-1; abundance: .; d_gene: .; len: 13; CDR3nt: TGTGCCATCAAGGGCAGGCCGAACACTGAAGCTTTCTTT; CDR3aa: CAIKGRPNTEAFF
v_gene: TRBV29-1; j_gene: TRBJ1-3; abundance: few; d_gene: .; len: 13; CDR3nt: TGCAGCGTTGTTGGCCAGTTGGGAAACACCATATATTTT; CDR3aa: CSVVGQLGNTIYF
v_gene: TRBV20-1; j_gene: TRBJ2-4; abundance: .; d_gene: TRBD2; len: 17; CDR3nt: TGCAGTGCCCCACCCCCGCTAGCGGGGAGAGCCAAAAACATTCAGTACTTC; CDR3aa: CSAPPPLAGRAKNIQYF
v_gene: TRBV23-1; j_gene: TRBJ1-2; abundance: few; d_gene: .; len: 15; CDR3nt: TGCGCCAGCAGCCATAAGGGAACAGGGCCCTATGGCTACACCTTC; CDR3aa: CASSHKGTGPYGYTF
v_gene: TRBV6-5; j_gene: TRBJ1-2; abundance: .; d_gene: TRBD1; len: 17; CDR3nt: TGTGCCAGCAGTTACTCATCCGGGACAGGGGGCCGCGCAGGCTACACCTTC; CDR3aa: CASSYSSGTGGRAGYTF
v_gene: TRBV11-2; j_gene: TRBJ2-4; abundance: .; d_gene: .; len: 12; CDR3nt: TGTGCCAGCGCAGGGGACGTGGACATTCAGTACTTC; CDR3aa: CASAGDVDIQYF
v_gene: TRBV6-1; j_gene: TRBJ2-2; abundance: .; d_gene: .; len: 15; CDR3nt: TGTGCCAGCAGCCTTTCCAGGGCGAACACCGGGGAGCTGTTTTTT; CDR3aa: CASSLSRANTGELFF
v_gene: TRBV12-3/TRBV12-4; j_gene: TRBJ2-1; abundance: large; d_gene: .; len: 15; CDR3nt: TGTGCCAGCAGTCACAGCTCTAAACTTCACAATGAGCAGTTCTTC; CDR3aa: CASSHSSKLHNEQFF
v_gene: TRBV6-1; j_gene: TRBJ1-5; abundance: .; d_gene: .; len: 14; CDR3nt: TGTGCCAGCACCCCCCGGGGAGTAATCCAGCCCCAGCATTTT; CDR3aa: CASTPRGVIQPQHF
v_gene: TRBV28; j_gene: TRBJ1-2; abundance: .; d_gene: .; len: 14; CDR3nt: TGTGCCAGCAGTTTAGCCCAATCTAGGCGGGGCTACACCTTC; CDR3aa: CASSLAQSRRGYTF
v_gene: TRBV5-4; j_gene: TRBJ1-1; abundance: once; d_gene: TRBD1; len: 18; CDR3nt: TGTGCCAGCAGCCTCCCCAACACCCGCTACAGGGGCGACACTGAAGCTTTCTTT; CDR3aa: CASSLPNTRYRGDTEAFF
v_gene: TRBV19; j_gene: TRBJ2-2; abundance: .; d_gene: TRBD1; len: 16; CDR3nt: TGTGCCAGTAGTACACAGGGGGTAGTTGGCACCGGGGAGCTGTTTTTT; CDR3aa: CASSTQGVVGTGELFF
v_gene: TRBV7-9; j_gene: TRBJ2-3; abundance: .; d_gene: .; len: 12; CDR3nt: TGTGCCAGCAGATTGGGTGACAGTACGCAGTATTTT; CDR3aa: CASRLGDSTQYF
v_gene: TRBV7-3; j_gene: TRBJ1-6; abundance: .; d_gene: .; len: 15; CDR3nt: TGTGCCAGCAGCACAACCGGGACTGATAATTCACCCCTCCACTTT; CDR3aa: CASSTTGTDNSPLHF
v_gene: TRBV12-3/TRBV12-4; j_gene: TRBJ1-4; abundance: .; d_gene: TRBD1; len: 14; CDR3nt: TGTGCCAGCAGTTCCTCGGGACAGCTCTCGCGACTGTTTTTT; CDR3aa: CASSSSGQLSRLFF